This TCR beta chain was identified in a study of beta chain features in type 1 diabetes. Whole-study results and caveats: Type 1 diabetes patients had moderately but significantly shorter TCRB CDR3s in all four CD4+ subsets. Reduced insertions and increased deletions marked VDJ junctions in type 1 diabetes patients. Naive, central memory and regulatory TCRB repertoires appeared more similar among patients than healthy donors. Here, the possible influence of HLA type (on TCRB rearrangement) remained unresolved.

Every isolated RNA sample was fully reverse transcribed, so sequencing captured expressed TCRB transcripts. Only in-frame clones appear in the TCRdb table, and some are missing; sequencing was by immunoSEQ multiplex PCR. Of 350,000 to 450,000 clones listed, over 9.5% are singletons. Per the germline V gene, CDR1 is SGHNT and CDR2 is YYREEE (reference sequence). This CDR3 region has 16 residues. With 0 bases clipped from V and 1 base from J, the junction kept 2 bases outside the gene matches. In the case of this clone: Its specificity is not known.

The specimen was naive CD4+ T cells from blood. This TCR was sampled from a woman aged 18-29 years with type 1 diabetes. The chain has TRBV5-4 and TRBJ2-3; 10 nucleotides match TRBD1. The CDR3 protein is CASSLGDRGGTDTQYF. CDR3 nucleotide sequence: TGTGCCAGCAGCTTGGGGGACAGGGGAGGCACAGATACGCAGTATTTT.